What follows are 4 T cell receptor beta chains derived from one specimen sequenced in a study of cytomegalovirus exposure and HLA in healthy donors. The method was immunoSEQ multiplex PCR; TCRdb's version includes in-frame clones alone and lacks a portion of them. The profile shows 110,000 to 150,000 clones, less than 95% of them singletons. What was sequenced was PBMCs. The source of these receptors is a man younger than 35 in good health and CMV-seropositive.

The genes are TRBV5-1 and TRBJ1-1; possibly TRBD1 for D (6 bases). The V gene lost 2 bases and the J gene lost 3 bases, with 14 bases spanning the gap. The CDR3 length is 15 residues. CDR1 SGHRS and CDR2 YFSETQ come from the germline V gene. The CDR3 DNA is TGCGCCAGCAGCTTAACAGGGAAAGGCTACACTGAAGCTTTCTTT. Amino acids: CASSLTGKGYTEAFF. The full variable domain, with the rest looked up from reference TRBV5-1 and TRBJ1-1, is KAGVTQTPRYLIKTRGQQVTLSCSPISGHRSVSWYQQTPGQGLQFLFEYFSETQRNKGNFPGRFSGRQFSNSRSEMNVSTLELGDSALYLCASSLTGKGYTEAFFGQGTRLTVV.

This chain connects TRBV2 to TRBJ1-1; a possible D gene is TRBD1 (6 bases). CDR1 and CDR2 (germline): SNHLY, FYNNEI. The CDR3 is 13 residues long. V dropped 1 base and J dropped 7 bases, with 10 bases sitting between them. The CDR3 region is CASSEGTELEAFF. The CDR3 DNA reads TGTGCCAGCAGTGAAGGGACAGAACTTGAAGCTTTCTTT.

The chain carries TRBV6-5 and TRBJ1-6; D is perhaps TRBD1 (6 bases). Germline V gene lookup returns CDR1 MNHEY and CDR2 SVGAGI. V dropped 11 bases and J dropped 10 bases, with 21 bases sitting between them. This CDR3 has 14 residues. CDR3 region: CADSGTSGNSPLHF. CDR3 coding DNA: TGTGCCGACTCCGGGACATCCGGGAACTCACCCCTCCACTTT.

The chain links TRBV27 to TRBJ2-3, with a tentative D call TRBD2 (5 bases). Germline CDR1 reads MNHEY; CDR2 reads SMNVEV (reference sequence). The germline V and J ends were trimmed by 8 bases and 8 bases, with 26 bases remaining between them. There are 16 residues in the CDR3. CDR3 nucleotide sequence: TGTGCCAGCTCCAAAGTTGGCGGGCCGGCCCCAGTTACGCAGTATTTT. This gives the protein CASSKVGGPAPVTQYF.